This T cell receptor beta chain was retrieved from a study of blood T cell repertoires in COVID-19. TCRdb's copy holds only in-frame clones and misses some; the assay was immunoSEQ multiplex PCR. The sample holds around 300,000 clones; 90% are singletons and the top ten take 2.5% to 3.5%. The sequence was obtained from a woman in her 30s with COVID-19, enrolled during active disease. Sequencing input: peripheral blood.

This CDR3 is CASSLRGGNSGNTIYF. CDR3 coding DNA: TGTGCCAGCAGCCTAAGGGGAGGCAACTCTGGAAACACCATATATTTT. The V gene is TRBV3-1 (or the pseudogene TRBV3-2), the J gene TRBJ1-3; D may be TRBD1 (5 bases). Trimming shortened V by 4 bases and J by 0 bases, and 13 bases separated the two germline ends. This CDR3 spans 16 amino acids. Germline lookup yields CDR1 LGHDT and CDR2 YNNKEL (reference sequence).